The rows below give T cell receptor beta chains drawn from one sample of a study of identical twins. Using its own MiXCR run on the 5' RACE reads, TCRdb lists one record per CDR3 protein. The sample includes some 660,000 distinct CDR3 sequences, around 8.3% seen only once; the top ten take 0.85% to 1%. This sample was also put to use in a study of yellow fever vaccine responses in identical twins.

The sample comprised PBMCs. The receptors stem from a woman under 30 in good health. CDR3s include the opening cysteine and the closing phenylalanine or tryptophan. The order of the fields is J gene, V gene, CDR3 protein.

j_call: TRBJ2-1; v_call: TRBV29-1; cdr3_aa: CSVVSGFSYNEQFF
j_call: TRBJ2-5; v_call: TRBV3-1; cdr3_aa: CASSQRTSGGRETQYF
j_call: TRBJ2-3; v_call: TRBV6-5; cdr3_aa: CASSYGARTDTQYF
j_call: TRBJ2-1; v_call: TRBV6-2/TRBV6-3; cdr3_aa: CASSYSLGRTIF
j_call: TRBJ1-1; v_call: TRBV7-2; cdr3_aa: CASSPIVGENTEAFF
j_call: TRBJ1-4; v_call: TRBV2; cdr3_aa: CASSQDEKLFF
j_call: TRBJ2-1; v_call: TRBV4-3; cdr3_aa: CASSHSSYNEQFF
j_call: TRBJ2-3; v_call: TRBV28; cdr3_aa: CASSLTPGSSTDTQYF
j_call: TRBJ2-5; v_call: TRBV20-1; cdr3_aa: CSAKQINQETQYF
j_call: TRBJ2-3; v_call: TRBV6-1; cdr3_aa: CASSLGGAADTQYF
j_call: TRBJ1-3; v_call: TRBV10-3; cdr3_aa: CAISAGDGNTIYF
j_call: TRBJ1-6; v_call: TRBV15; cdr3_aa: CATSRDRQAQAPLHF
j_call: TRBJ2-2; v_call: TRBV12-3/TRBV12-4; cdr3_aa: CASSLVRAGGELFF
j_call: TRBJ1-3; v_call: TRBV12-3/TRBV12-4; cdr3_aa: CASSFVGTGGNTIYF
j_call: TRBJ2-7; v_call: TRBV12-3/TRBV12-4; cdr3_aa: CASSIGTGVSYEQYF
j_call: TRBJ1-2; v_call: TRBV7-9; cdr3_aa: CASSLSFGRENYGYTF
j_call: TRBJ1-4; v_call: TRBV29-1; cdr3_aa: CSAPAPGPGKLFF
j_call: TRBJ2-2; v_call: TRBV29-1; cdr3_aa: CSVEEETGELFF
j_call: TRBJ1-2; v_call: TRBV15; cdr3_aa: CATSRGGPLNYGYTF
j_call: TRBJ2-3; v_call: TRBV15; cdr3_aa: CATSRGPATLTDTQYF
j_call: TRBJ2-3; v_call: TRBV24-1; cdr3_aa: CATSEAGASTDTQYF
j_call: TRBJ2-3; v_call: TRBV5-5; cdr3_aa: CASSWAVAGTSTDTQYF
j_call: TRBJ1-2; v_call: TRBV25-1; cdr3_aa: CASTASPGGYTF
j_call: TRBJ1-3; v_call: TRBV5-6; cdr3_aa: CASSFDFSGNTIYF
j_call: TRBJ2-3; v_call: TRBV5-1; cdr3_aa: CASSFRVRQADTQYF
j_call: TRBJ2-3; v_call: TRBV5-1; cdr3_aa: CASSSPGLSLSTDTQYF
j_call: TRBJ2-1; v_call: TRBV29-1; cdr3_aa: CSVIIAGVGNEQFF
j_call: TRBJ2-1; v_call: TRBV2; cdr3_aa: CASTVGGEQFF
j_call: TRBJ2-1; v_call: TRBV12-3/TRBV12-4; cdr3_aa: CASTPLGTKNNEQFF
j_call: TRBJ2-7; v_call: TRBV7-8; cdr3_aa: CASSSVLGQSYEQYF
j_call: TRBJ2-5; v_call: TRBV4-3; cdr3_aa: CASSQRADSQETQYF
j_call: TRBJ2-3; v_call: TRBV6-5; cdr3_aa: CASSYRDRDTQYF
j_call: TRBJ2-1; v_call: TRBV12-3/TRBV12-4; cdr3_aa: CASSSSSGVYNEQFF
j_call: TRBJ2-5; v_call: TRBV29-1; cdr3_aa: CSVERAGGIQYF
j_call: TRBJ2-5; v_call: TRBV29-1; cdr3_aa: CSAWRTSQETQYF
j_call: TRBJ1-5; v_call: TRBV7-9; cdr3_aa: CASSHAGAHYSNQPQHF
j_call: TRBJ2-7; v_call: TRBV4-3; cdr3_aa: CASSQDQVGNSPADEQYF
j_call: TRBJ2-7; v_call: TRBV24-1; cdr3_aa: CATLGGDEQYF